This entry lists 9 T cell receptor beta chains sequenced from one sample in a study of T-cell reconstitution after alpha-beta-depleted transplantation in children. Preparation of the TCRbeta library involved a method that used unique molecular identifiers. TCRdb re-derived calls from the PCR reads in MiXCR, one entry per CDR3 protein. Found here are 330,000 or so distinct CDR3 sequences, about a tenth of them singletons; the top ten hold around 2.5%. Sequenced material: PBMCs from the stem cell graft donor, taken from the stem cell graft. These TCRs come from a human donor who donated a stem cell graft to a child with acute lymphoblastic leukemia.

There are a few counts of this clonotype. CDR3 coding DNA: TGTGCCAGCAGCCCGGGACTAGCGAGACCATCATACCCCCCGCAGTATTTT. This sequence encodes CASSPGLARPSYPPQYF. This chain links TRBV5-6 with TRBJ2-3; 10 nucleotides match TRBD2. Per the germline V gene, CDR1 is SGHDT and CDR2 is YYEEEE. The CDR3 contains 17 residues. Unmatched junction bases numbered 18, after V lost 4 bases and J lost 10 bases.

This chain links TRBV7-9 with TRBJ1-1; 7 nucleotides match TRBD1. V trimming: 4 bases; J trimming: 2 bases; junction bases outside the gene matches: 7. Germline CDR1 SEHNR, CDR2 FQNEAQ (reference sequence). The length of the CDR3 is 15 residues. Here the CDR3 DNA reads TGTGCCAGCAGCTCGGTAACAGGGGCCAACACTGAAGCTTTCTTT. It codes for CASSSVTGANTEAFF.

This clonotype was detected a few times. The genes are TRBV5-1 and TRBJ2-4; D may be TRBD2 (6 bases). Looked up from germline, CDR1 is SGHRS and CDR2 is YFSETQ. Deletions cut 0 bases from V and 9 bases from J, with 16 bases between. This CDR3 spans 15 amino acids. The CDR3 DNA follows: TGCGCCAGCAGCTTGGCATCCGGGACTCCTGGCATTCAGTACTTC. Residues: CASSLASGTPGIQYF.

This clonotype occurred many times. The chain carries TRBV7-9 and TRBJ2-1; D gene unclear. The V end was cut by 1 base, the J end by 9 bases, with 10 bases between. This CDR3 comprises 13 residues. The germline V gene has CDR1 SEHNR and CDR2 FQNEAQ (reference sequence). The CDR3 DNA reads TGTGCCAGCAGCTTAGTTCGGGCACCTGAGCAGTTCTTC. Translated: CASSLVRAPEQFF.

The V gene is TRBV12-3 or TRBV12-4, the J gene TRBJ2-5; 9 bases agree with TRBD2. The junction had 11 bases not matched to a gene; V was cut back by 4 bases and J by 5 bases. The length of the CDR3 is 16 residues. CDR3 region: CASSSHLAGDGETQYF. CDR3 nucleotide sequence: TGTGCCAGCAGTTCCCATTTAGCGGGAGACGGTGAGACCCAGTACTTC.

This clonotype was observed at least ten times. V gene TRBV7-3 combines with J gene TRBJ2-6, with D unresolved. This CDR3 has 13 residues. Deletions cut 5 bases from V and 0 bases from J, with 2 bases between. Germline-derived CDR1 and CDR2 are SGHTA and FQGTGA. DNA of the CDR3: TGTGCCAGCAGCAACTCTGGGGCCAACGTCCTGACTTTC. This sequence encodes CASSNSGANVLTF. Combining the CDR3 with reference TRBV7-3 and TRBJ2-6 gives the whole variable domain GAGVSQTPSNKVTEKGKYVELRCDPISGHTALYWYRQSLGQGPEFLIYFQGTGAADDSGLPNDRFFAVRPEGSVSTLKIQRTERGDSAVYLCASSNSGANVLTFGAGSRLTVL.

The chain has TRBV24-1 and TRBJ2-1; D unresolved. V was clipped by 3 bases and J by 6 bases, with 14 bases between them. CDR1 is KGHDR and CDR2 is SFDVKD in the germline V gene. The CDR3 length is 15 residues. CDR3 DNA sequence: TGTGCCACCAGTGATCCTCCCCGGACGGGCAATGAGCAGTTCTTC. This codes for CATSDPPRTGNEQFF.

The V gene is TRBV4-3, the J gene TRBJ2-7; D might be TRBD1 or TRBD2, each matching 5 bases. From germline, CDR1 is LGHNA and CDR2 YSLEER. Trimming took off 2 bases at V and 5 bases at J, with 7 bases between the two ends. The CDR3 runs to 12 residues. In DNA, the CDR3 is TGCGCCAGCAGCCAATGGGGGAACGAGCAGTACTTC. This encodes CASSQWGNEQYF.

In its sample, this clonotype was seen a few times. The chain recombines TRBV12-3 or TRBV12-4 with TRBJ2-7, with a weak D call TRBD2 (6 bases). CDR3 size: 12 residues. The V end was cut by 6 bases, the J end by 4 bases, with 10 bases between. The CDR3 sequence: CASSGTFYEQYF. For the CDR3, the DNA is TGTGCCAGCAGCGGGACTTTTTACGAGCAGTACTTC.